This entry is about one T cell receptor beta chain. Its specificity is not known. The CDR3 extends over 14 amino acids. V lost 2 bases and J lost 2; bases outside the gene matches: 3. The germline V gene has CDR1 SGHDT and CDR2 YYEEEE. The record originates from a study of cytomegalovirus exposure and HLA in healthy donors. Background on the study: In a later analysis, the approximately 110 validation repertoires were reported to have used the same platform as the 600 to 700 first-cohort repertoires. Study-level results: Most TCRs appeared rarely, but some public TCRs recurred in many donors. There were 160 or so TCR beta chains listed as cytomegalovirus-associated.

Method: immunoSEQ multiplex PCR; TCRdb's copy keeps in-frame clones and lacks some. Counted here are fewer than 150,000 clones, 70% to 90% occurring once; the ten biggest clones make up 7.9%. The donors were members of the validation cohort comprising over a hundred subjects, separate from the approximately 630-subject first cohort. The sequenced material came from PBMCs. The chain has TRBV5-6 and TRBJ2-7; 8 nucleotides match TRBD1. The receptor's source is a woman under 30 in good health and CMV-seropositive. This chain's CDR3 is CASSFGTGPYEQYF. CDR3 DNA: TGTGCCAGCAGCTTCGGGACAGGTCCCTACGAGCAGTACTTC.